The 3 T cell receptor beta chains below come from one sample, sequenced in a study of graft-versus-host responses after intestinal transplantation. For these TCRs, the target antigens are not known. Assay used: immunoSEQ multiplex PCR; TCRdb lists only in-frame clones, some missing. The sample lists around 71,000 clones; about 94% were seen once. The input for sequencing was unstimulated CD8+ T cells sorted from spleen or lymph node cells, taken before intestinal transplant. The receptors come from a human donor who received an intestinal transplant.

The chain couples TRBV7-8 to TRBJ2-7; D call uncertain. The germline CDR1 and CDR2 sequences are SGHVS and FQNEAQ. V was shortened by 1 base and J by 3 bases, with 19 bases between the two germline ends. The CDR3 spans 17 residues. As DNA, the CDR3 is TGTGCCAGCAGCTTAGTGGTAGGGCCCGACCGGTACTACGAGCAGTACTTC. It codes for CASSLVVGPDRYYEQYF.

The J gene is TRBJ2-3, the V gene TRBV27; 11 bases map to TRBD2. The trim removed 7 bases at V and 2 bases at J, leaving 14 bases unmatched. CDR1 and CDR2 (germline): MNHEY, SMNVEV (reference sequence). This CDR3 has 18 residues. CDR3 nucleotide sequence: TGTGCCAGCACCGTGACTAGCGGGACAAATCTCCCCACAGATACGCAGTATTTT. This gives the protein CASTVTSGTNLPTDTQYF.

The chain couples TRBV14 to TRBJ2-7, with 7 nucleotides matching TRBD2. Trimming cost V 3 bases and J 0 bases; bases outside gene matches: 5. Germline V CDR1 and CDR2: SGHDN, FVKESK. The CDR3 is 15 residues long. CDR3 sequence (DNA): TGTGCCAGCAGCCACGGAGCGGGGAGCTCCTACGAGCAGTACTTC. Its protein product is CASSHGAGSSYEQYF. Filled out from reference TRBV14 and TRBJ2-7, the complete variable domain reads EAGVTQFPSHSVIEKGQTVTLRCDPISGHDNLYWYRRVMGKEIKFLLHFVKESKQDESGMPNNRFLAERTGGTYSTLKVQPAELEDSGVYFCASSHGAGSSYEQYFGPGTRLTVT.